This T cell receptor beta chain emerged from a study of blood T cell repertoires in COVID-19 (dated by TCRdb to 2019 to 2021). Concerning the study at large: Samples covering the acute and convalescent phases of COVID-19 were provided by collaborators in the United States, Italy and Spain. The prospective study material was composed of cDNA or gDNA derived from T cells, B-cell-depleted T cells, or PBMCs. The dataset comprised deeply sampled blood TCRbeta repertoires from subjects exposed to, actively infected with, or recovered from COVID-19. A freely available public database, intended as a resource for researchers studying the immune response to SARS-CoV-2, is where the repertoires were released. The samples were drawn from two sources: the first 160 participants of the ongoing ImmuneRACE study, and 1,200 or so subjects contributed by 6 global collaborators. Sample metadata almost always included a de-identified subject ID, COVID-19 status, age in years and sex. HLA class I and class II types, where available, came from metadata supplied by the sample provider rather than from assay-based typing. Overall study outcomes, separate from this receptor: Clinical and demographic metadata were provided uncurated, with the amount varying by source and participant.

The immunoSEQ Assay, a bias-controlled multiplex PCR, was used to amplify TCRbeta CDR3 regions from genomic DNA. Concerning the study's data processing: Nucleated cell counts per sample were estimated from amplification of reference gene primers within the assay. To quantify the absolute abundance of each unique TCRbeta CDR3 rearrangement, sequence reads were collapsed and filtered. For each sample, productive Simpson clonality was calculated as the square root of Simpson's diversity index over productive rearrangements. The immuneACCESS repertoire file appears here via TCRdb, limited to in-frame rearrangements. These files lack a portion of the clones; in checked studies, under half of the deficit traces to unresolved V genes, and the cause of the others is not known. V, J and clone size are taken as reported in that table, and D and trimming were inferred from the DNA itself. For this sample there are 160,000 or so clones; roughly 86% appear just once. The biggest ten clones account for 1.6% of the sample.

The collaborating institutions used their own protocols to collect whole blood in K2EDTA tubes. Collaborator samples were shipped for TCRbeta analysis as frozen whole blood, isolated PBMCs, or DNA extracted from either sample type. To note about this clone: Its target antigen remains unknown. Base qualities are missing; no much larger clone stands one base away.

V drops 2 bases and J drops 2 bases, leaving 13 bases in between. CDR1 and CDR2 are drawn from the germline V gene (reference sequence): GTSNPN, SVGIG. Including cysteine and phenylalanine, the CDR3 has 15 amino acids. Only CDR3 DNA is held: 45 bases, read in frame from base 1. Rearrangement joined TRBV30 to TRBJ1-3; TRBD1 is possibly the D segment (5 matching bases). The sequenced sample consisted of peripheral blood. The source of this sequence is a woman aged 45-65 years with acute or convalescent COVID-19. In nucleotide form, the sequence is TGTGCCTGGAGTCCAACCGGGACTGCTGGAAACACCATATATTTT. Translated, it gives CAWSPTGTAGNTIYF.